These 25 T cell receptor beta chains were all obtained from the same sample, sequenced in a study of cytomegalovirus exposure and HLA in healthy donors. The PCR made use of 60 Vbeta and 13 Jbeta primers. Using immunoSEQ multiplex PCR, the repertoire was profiled, and TCRdb retains in-frame clones only, with some absent. The repertoire holds roughly 190,000 clones, around 78% seen once, with 2% to 2.5% in the top ten. The sample taken for sequencing was PBMCs. All receptors come from a woman between 25 and 40 years old in good health and CMV-seropositive.

The J gene is TRBJ1-4, the V gene TRBV11-2; D may be TRBD1 (6 bases). The V end was cut by 4 bases, the J end by 6 bases, with 21 bases between. The germline V gene has CDR1 SGHAT and CDR2 FQNNGV. The CDR3 covers 17 residues. The CDR3 reads CASSSSSGRGYHEKLFF. The DNA of the CDR3 is TGTGCCAGCAGCTCTTCTTCGGGCAGGGGTTATCATGAAAAACTGTTTTTT.

The chain carries TRBV20-1 and TRBJ2-3; D is uncertain. V lost 5 bases to trimming and J lost 6 bases, with 9 bases between them. Germline V lookup: CDR1 DFQATT, CDR2 SNEGSKA (reference sequence). The CDR3 covers 11 residues. CDR3 in amino acids: CSALRVDTQYF. The CDR3 DNA reads TGCAGTGCTCTTCGGGTCGATACGCAGTATTTT.

The genes are TRBV5-4 and TRBJ2-3, with 10 bases lining up with TRBD2. V dropped 1 base and J dropped 5; count of bases not matched to a gene: 4. The CDR3 totals 15 residues. Germline CDR1 reads SGHNT; CDR2 reads YYREEE (reference sequence). The chain's CDR3 is CASSLTSGVLDTQYF. The CDR3 nucleotides are TGTGCCAGCAGCTTGACTAGCGGGGTTTTAGATACGCAGTATTTT.

This clone was detected once. V is TRBV27 and J is TRBJ2-1, with no clear D. Trimming removed 7 bases from V and 0 bases from J, with 19 bases in between. There are 17 residues in the CDR3. Germline CDR1 is MNHEY and CDR2 is SMNVEV (reference sequence). CDR3 bases: TGTGCCAGCAAACACTTCGTGACGGAGAGCTCCTACAATGAGCAGTTCTTC. It translates to CASKHFVTESSYNEQFF.

The V call is TRBV7-2, the J call TRBJ2-3; a possible D gene is TRBD2 (5 bases). CDR3 length: 12 residues. The ends were cut back, 5 bases at V and 6 bases at J, with 9 bases in the middle. CDR1 is SGHTA, CDR2 FQGNSA, per germline. CDR3 bases: TGTGCCAGCAGCCGGGGATCCGATACGCAGTATTTT. It encodes CASSRGSDTQYF.

This sequence joins TRBV9 and TRBJ1-1; D is possibly TRBD1 (6 bases). CDR1 and CDR2 from the germline V gene are SGDLS and YYNGEE. Between the trimmed V and J ends, which lost 3 bases and 1 base, there was a span of 13 bases. The CDR3 spans 15 residues. CDR3 loop: CASSATGTPNTEAFF. The CDR3 nucleotides are TGTGCCAGCAGCGCCACCGGGACACCGAACACTGAAGCTTTCTTT.

V and J are TRBV7-2 and TRBJ2-1; 7 nucleotides line up with TRBD1. Germline CDR1 reads SGHTA; CDR2 reads FQGNSA. The trim removed 3 bases at V and 8 bases at J, leaving 10 bases unmatched. CDR3 length equals 15 residues. The CDR3 region is CASSFYSRGRDEQFF. The CDR3 coding sequence is TGTGCCAGCAGCTTCTACTCGAGGGGGCGGGATGAGCAGTTCTTC.

This clone was found a few times. The rearrangement uses TRBV11-3 and TRBJ2-7; tentative D call: TRBD2 (7 bases). This CDR3 contains 16 residues. V was cut by 5 bases and J by 4 bases, with 21 bases left in between. CDR1 is SGHNT, CDR2 YENEEA, per germline. CDR3 region: CASSPSPVGGAYEQYF. DNA of the CDR3: TGTGCCAGCAGCCCCTCCCCAGTTGGGGGGGCTTACGAGCAGTACTTC.

This clone was seen only a few times. DNA of the CDR3: TGTGCAAGTCGCTCCCCTTGGGGGGGCGAGGGCAATCAGCCCCAGCATTTT. Its translation: CASRSPWGGEGNQPQHF. V usage is TRBV12-2 and J usage is TRBJ1-5. TRBV12-2 is labeled a pseudogene. The CDR3 is made up of 17 amino acids.

The V gene is TRBV6-5, the J gene TRBJ1-5, with D uncertain. The CDR3 is 14 residues long. CDR1 and CDR2 (germline): MNHEY, SVGAGI. Trimming left V 6 bases short and J 2 bases short, with 11 bases between. CDR3 loop: CASSLTLGNQPQHF. The DNA for the CDR3 is TGTGCCAGCAGCCTCACATTGGGCAATCAGCCCCAGCATTTT.

This chain connects TRBV7-2 to TRBJ1-4; D not resolved. This CDR3 region has 14 residues. V lost 5 bases, J lost 8 bases, and 15 bases lay in between. The V gene's germline CDR1 is SGHTA and CDR2 FQGNSA. CDR3 sequence reads: CASSTAAGREKLFF. CDR3 bases: TGTGCCAGCAGCACGGCGGCGGGGAGGGAAAAACTGTTTTTT.

The chain carries TRBV6-6 and TRBJ1-2; no definite D call. CDR3 length: 12 residues. Trimming stripped 2 bases from V and 6 bases from J, with 7 bases between. CDR1 and CDR2 (germline): MNHNY, SVGAGI (reference sequence). The CDR3 DNA is TGTGCCAGCAGTTACATGCGAGATGGCTACACCTTC. Its translation is CASSYMRDGYTF.

This rearrangement joins TRBV29-1 to TRBJ2-5; weak D call: TRBD1 (6 bases). The J call is in doubt because the DNA end fits TRBJ2-7 better. Per germline, CDR1 SQVTM and CDR2 ANQGSEA. This CDR3 is built from 15 residues. The DNA of the CDR3 is TGCAGCGTGGAATACCGGGACAAGAGCTCCTACGAGCAGTACTTC. The encoded protein is CSVEYRDKSSYEQYF.

This clone has just a few counts. The chain links TRBV5-1 to TRBJ1-3, with 8 bases fitting TRBD1. This CDR3 contains 14 residues. CDR1 is SGHRS, CDR2 YFSETQ, per germline. V gave up 4 bases and J gave up 2 bases; unmatched junction bases: 2. The CDR3 loop reads CASSPGGPGNTIYF. In nucleotides, the CDR3 is TGCGCCAGCAGCCCAGGGGGCCCTGGAAACACCATATATTTT.

The genes are TRBV5-1 and TRBJ1-1; 9 nucleotides agree with TRBD1. With 4 bases clipped from V and 4 bases from J, the junction kept 5 bases outside the gene matches. CDR3 length equals 14 residues. Per germline, CDR1 SGHRS and CDR2 YFSETQ. CDR3 bases: TGCGCCAGCAGCAGGGACAGGGTGAGCACTGAAGCTTTCTTT. It encodes CASSRDRVSTEAFF.

The table lists this clone with a few counts. CDR3 residues: CASSPSGRDTDTQYF. The CDR3 DNA follows: TGTGCCAGCAGCCCTAGCGGGAGGGACACAGATACGCAGTATTTT. V gene TRBV5-6 combines with J gene TRBJ2-3, with 12 bases fitting TRBD2. This CDR3 has 15 residues. The ends lost 4 bases at V and 2 bases at J; junction bases unmatched: 2. Germline-derived CDR1 and CDR2 are SGHDT and YYEEEE.

V and J are TRBV2 and TRBJ1-1; 8 bases are a match to TRBD1. CDR1 and CDR2 (germline): SNHLY, FYNNEI. The CDR3 contains 14 residues. V trimming: 6 bases; J trimming: 3 bases; junction bases outside the gene matches: 6. The CDR3 region is CASSKTGADTEAFF. CDR3 nucleotides: TGTGCCAGCAGCAAGACAGGGGCGGACACTGAAGCTTTCTTT.

The rearrangement joins TRBV2 to TRBJ2-4; 9 nucleotides agree with TRBD2. The CDR3 sequence is 14 residues long. CDR1 is SNHLY and CDR2 is FYNNEI in the germline V gene. V lost 4 bases to trimming and J lost 15 bases; unmatched junction nucleotides: 13. CDR3 in DNA: TGTGCCAGCAGTGTGATAGCTAGCGGGAAACACCCGTACTTC. It specifies CASSVIASGKHPYF.

The chain has TRBV6-6 and TRBJ2-5, with a weak D call TRBD2 (5 bases). Germline assignment: CDR1 MNHNY and CDR2 SVGAGI (reference sequence). Trimming took 4 bases from V and 4 from J, leaving 7 bases between them. The CDR3 is made up of 12 amino acids. CDR3 bases: TGTGCCAGCAGTTGGAGGCGAGAGACCCAGTACTTC. Its protein product is CASSWRRETQYF.

The chain couples TRBV4-1 to TRBJ2-1; 12 bases fit TRBD2. Trimming cost V 0 bases and J 4 bases; bases outside gene matches: 4. The CDR3 is 17 amino acids. Per the germline V gene, CDR1 is MGHRA and CDR2 is YSYEKL. The CDR3 region has the DNA TGCGCCAGCAGCCAAGAGAGACTAGCGGGGGCATACAATGAGCAGTTCTTC. Translated, it gives CASSQERLAGAYNEQFF.

V usage is TRBV19 and J usage is TRBJ1-1; no definite D call. Trimming stripped 6 bases from V and 0 bases from J, with 11 bases between. The germline gives CDR1 LNHDA, CDR2 SQIVND (reference sequence). This CDR3 has 14 amino acids. The CDR3 nucleotides read TGTGCCAGTAGCAAAACATCTTTGAACACTGAAGCTTTCTTT. Protein: CASSKTSLNTEAFF.

The chain is built from TRBV5-5 and TRBJ1-5; a weak D match, TRBD1 (6 bases). Looked up from germline, CDR1 is SGHKS and CDR2 is YYEKEE (reference sequence). Trimming took 2 bases from V and 0 from J, leaving 9 bases between them. The CDR3 loop spans 15 amino acids. DNA for the CDR3: TGTGCCAGCAGCTTTAACAGGGCTAGCAATCAGCCCCAGCATTTT. It encodes CASSFNRASNQPQHF.

This clone occurred a few times. The chain uses TRBV15 and TRBJ1-5, with D possibly being TRBD1 (5 bases). Per germline, CDR1 LNHNV and CDR2 YYDKDF (reference sequence). The CDR3 totals 14 residues. The V end lost 5 bases, the J end lost 2 bases, and 10 bases lay between the germline ends. CDR3 sequence (DNA): TGTGCCACCAGCGCGGGGGGGGGCAATCAGCCCCAGCATTTT. This encodes CATSAGGGNQPQHF.

V usage is TRBV6-1 and J usage is TRBJ1-1, with TRBD1 identical over 9 bases. This CDR3 spans 15 amino acids. Germline-derived CDR1 and CDR2 are MNHNS and SASEGT. V trimming: 11 bases; J trimming: 1 base; junction bases outside the gene matches: 11. CDR3 DNA: TGTGCCGGTGGGTACTGGGACAGGGAGAACACTGAAGCTTTCTTT. Translating gives CAGGYWDRENTEAFF.

The chain has TRBV11-3 and TRBJ2-1; D possibly corresponds to TRBD1 (6 bases). With 3 bases removed from V and 4 bases from J, the gap between germline ends came to 7 bases. CDR1 is SGHNT and CDR2 is YENEEA in the germline V gene. CDR3 length: 13 residues. The CDR3 DNA reads as TGTGCCAGCAGCTTCGGACAGTACAATGAGCAGTTCTTC. Translating gives CASSFGQYNEQFF. The full variable domain, with the rest looked up from reference TRBV11-3 and TRBJ2-1, is EAGVVQSPRYKIIEKKQPVAFWCNPISGHNTLYWYLQNLGQGPELLIRYENEEAVDDSQLPKDRFSAERLKGVDSTLKIQPAELGDSAVYLCASSFGQYNEQFFGPGTRLTVL.